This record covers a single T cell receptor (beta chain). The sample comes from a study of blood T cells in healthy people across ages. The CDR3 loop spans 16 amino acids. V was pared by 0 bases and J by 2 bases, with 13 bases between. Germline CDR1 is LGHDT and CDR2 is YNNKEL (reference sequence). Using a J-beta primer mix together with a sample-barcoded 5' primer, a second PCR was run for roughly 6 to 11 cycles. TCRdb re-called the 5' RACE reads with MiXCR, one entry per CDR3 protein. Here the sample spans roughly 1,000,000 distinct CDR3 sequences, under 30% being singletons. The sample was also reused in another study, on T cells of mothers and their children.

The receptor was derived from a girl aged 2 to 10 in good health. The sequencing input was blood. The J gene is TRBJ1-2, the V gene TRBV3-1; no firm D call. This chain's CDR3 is CASSQDQGGMNYGYTF. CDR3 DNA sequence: TGTGCCAGCAGCCAAGATCAAGGAGGAATGAACTATGGCTACACCTTC.